Listed below are T cell receptor beta chains from one sample, sequenced in a study of cytomegalovirus exposure and HLA in healthy donors. Clones were read by immunoSEQ multiplex PCR, and TCRdb kept only the in-frame ones, dropping some. Of around 84,000 clones listed, more than 60% are singletons. Sample: PBMCs. The receptor source for this set is a human donor in good health. Each CDR3 is given with its conserved first and last residue. Fields, in order: J gene, V gene, clone size, D gene, CDR3 DNA, CDR3 protein. A D gene is named only where the DNA matches it firmly. Size is omitted from some rows. Given values are once, few, many or a class for expanded clones.

TRBJ1-2	TRBV6-5	.	TRBD1	TGTGCCAGCAGTTCATACGGGACAGGGGTACGAGGCTACCCCTTC	CASSSYGTGVRGYPF
TRBJ1-2	TRBV29-1	.	.	TGCAGCGTTGAAGACAGTGACTATGGCTACACCTTC	CSVEDSDYGYTF
TRBJ1-1	TRBV2	.	TRBD1	TGTGCCAGCAGAGTTGATACAGGGGCGAACACTGAAGCTTTCTTT	CASRVDTGANTEAFF
TRBJ2-7	TRBV19	once	.	TGTGCCAGTACCCCGTTCGGCAGGTCCTACGAGCAGTACTTC	CASTPFGRSYEQYF
TRBJ2-5	TRBV9	few	TRBD2	TGTGCCAGCAGCGTAGGACTGACTAGCGGGGTTGAGACCCAGTACTTC	CASSVGLTSGVETQYF
TRBJ2-2	TRBV9	.	TRBD1	TGTGCCAGCAGCACACGGACAGGGTTCACCGGGGAGCTGTTTTTT	CASSTRTGFTGELFF
TRBJ1-2	TRBV11-2	few	TRBD1	TGTGCCAGCAGCCTAGGGACAGGTTACGGCTACACCTTC	CASSLGTGYGYTF
TRBJ1-1	TRBV5-6	medium-sized	.	TGTGCCAGCAGCGGTGGGGGCGTTACTGAAGCTTTCTTT	CASSGGGVTEAFF
TRBJ1-1	TRBV25-1	medium-sized	.	TGTGCCAGCAGTCAAGCGGGGGATGGTAATGAAGCTTTCTTT	CASSQAGDGNEAFF
TRBJ2-7	TRBV6-5	.	.	TGTGCCAGCACCACGGGGACATTCTCCTACGAGCAGTACTTC	CASTTGTFSYEQYF
TRBJ1-1	TRBV15	.	.	TGTGCCACCAGCAGATTACCGGGGTCATTTGACACTGAAGCTTTCTTT	CATSRLPGSFDTEAFF
TRBJ2-7	TRBV27	few	TRBD2	TGTGCCAGCAGTTATCGCCGGGGGGGCCACTACGAGCAGTACTTC	CASSYRRGGHYEQYF
TRBJ1-1	TRBV6-5	.	TRBD1	TGTGCCAGCAATATCGACAGGGGGCGGGTCACTGAAGCTTTCTTT	CASNIDRGRVTEAFF
TRBJ2-1	TRBV4-1	.	TRBD2	TGCGCCAGCAGCGGGGGACTAGCGGGGGGCCAGGCCTACAATGAGCAGTTCTTC	CASSGGLAGGQAYNEQFF
TRBJ1-1	TRBV7-9	.	.	TGTGCCAGCACGGTAATGAACACTGAAGCTTTCTTT	CASTVMNTEAFF
TRBJ2-3	TRBV15	.	TRBD2	TGTGCCACCAGCAGGAGACTAGCGGGGGGTCGTTCTGGCACAGATACGCAGTATTTT	CATSRRLAGGRSGTDTQYF
TRBJ1-2	TRBV9	.	.	TGTGCCAGCAGCGTAGGCGCAGGGCAGTATGGCTACACCTTC	CASSVGAGQYGYTF
TRBJ2-7	TRBV6-5	.	.	TGTGCCAGCGGTCCCGCGGGGTGGGAGCAGTACTTC	CASGPAGWEQYF
TRBJ1-3	TRBV5-6	once	.	TGTGCCAGCAGCTTCGTGGGAGACATATATTTT	CASSFVGDIYF
TRBJ1-1	TRBV6-5	few	.	TGTGCCAGCAGTAAACCGGGAGCGAGCGCTGAAGCTTTCTTT	CASSKPGASAEAFF
TRBJ2-6	TRBV6-1	.	.	TGTGCCAGCAGTGAAGGGGGCGCTGGGGCCAACGTCCTGACTTTC	CASSEGGAGANVLTF
TRBJ1-1	TRBV10-3	.	.	TGTGCCATCAGTGAGACACAGGGTTTTGAGGGAATGAACACTGAAGCTTTCTTT	CAISETQGFEGMNTEAFF
TRBJ2-5	TRBV7-6	.	TRBD1	TGTGCCAGCAGCCGTCCCCGGGGACAGGGGCCGGGGGAGACCCAGTACTTC	CASSRPRGQGPGETQYF
TRBJ2-7	TRBV6-6	few	.	TGTGCCAGCAGTTACCCGCGGGACAGTGGCTACGAGCAGTACTTC	CASSYPRDSGYEQYF
TRBJ2-7	TRBV5-1	.	TRBD2	TGCGCCAGCAGCTTGATCGGCGGGGGGGGCTCCTACGAGCAGTACTTC	CASSLIGGGGSYEQYF
TRBJ1-6	TRBV14	.	TRBD1	TGTGCCAGCAGCCCAGGACAGGGGGCGCATTCACCCCTCCACTTT	CASSPGQGAHSPLHF
TRBJ2-3	TRBV6-4	many	TRBD1	TGTGCCAGCAGGACAGGGGCGACCCTCGTCACAGATACGCAGTATTTT	CASRTGATLVTDTQYF
TRBJ2-1	TRBV6-5	few	.	TGTGCCAGCAGTTCCGGCTACAATGAGCAGTTCTTC	CASSSGYNEQFF
TRBJ2-1	TRBV9	.	.	TGTGCCAGCAGCGTCGGACTGACGGGAGACAATGAGCAGTTCTTC	CASSVGLTGDNEQFF
TRBJ2-7	TRBV27	.	.	TGTGCCAGCAAGGCTGGGGGGGCCCCTCGCGAGCAGTACTTC	CASKAGGAPREQYF
TRBJ1-6	TRBV6-5	few	TRBD1	TGTGCCAGCAGTTCCCCGACAGGGGAGCGGAATTCACCCCTCCACTTT	CASSSPTGERNSPLHF
TRBJ2-5	TRBV5-6	.	TRBD2	TGTGCCAGCAGCTGGATACTAGCGGGGTTGGAGACCCAGTACTTC	CASSWILAGLETQYF
TRBJ1-4	TRBV7-2	.	.	TGTGCCAGCAGCTTAGGGGGGGCGGGGGCAGCTAATGAAAAACTGTTTTTT	CASSLGGAGAANEKLFF
TRBJ1-1	TRBV5-1	.	TRBD1	TGCGCCAGCAGCACCCGACAGGGTCGGACTGAAGCTTTCTTT	CASSTRQGRTEAFF
TRBJ2-5	TRBV7-6	.	TRBD2	TGTGCCAGCAGCTTATCTCAACGACTAGCGGGGGGGCTTGAGACCCAGTACTTC	CASSLSQRLAGGLETQYF
TRBJ1-4	TRBV12-5	.	.	TGTGCTAGTGCTCGCGGTTCTAATGAAAAACTGTTTTTT	CASARGSNEKLFF
TRBJ2-3	TRBV4-1	once	TRBD2	TGCGCCAGCAGCCAAGTGAATAGCGGGGGCCTCGGCACAGATACGCAGTATTTT	CASSQVNSGGLGTDTQYF
TRBJ2-1	TRBV5-6	medium-sized	TRBD1	TGTGCCAGCAGCAGGGGGGACAGGGGATACAATGAGCAGTTCTTC	CASSRGDRGYNEQFF
TRBJ1-1	TRBV5-1	few	.	TGCGCCAGCAGCTTACTACAGGGTGGGGGCACTGAAGCTTTCTTT	CASSLLQGGGTEAFF
TRBJ1-2	TRBV19	once	.	TGTGCCAGTAAGCAGGGCCTCTCCGGCTACCCCTTC	CASKQGLSGYPF
TRBJ1-2	TRBV19	once	TRBD1	TGTGCCAGTAGTATTCCGGGACAGGGGGCTTTATATGGCTACACCTTC	CASSIPGQGALYGYTF
TRBJ1-1	TRBV6-5	few	.	TGTGCCAGCAGTTACTCGGGCAGGGCCGGCGCTTTCTTT	CASSYSGRAGAFF
TRBJ2-7	TRBV4-1	.	TRBD2	TGCGCCAGCAGCCAAGTCCCAGCGGGGGCGTACGAGCAGTACTTC	CASSQVPAGAYEQYF
TRBJ2-3	TRBV6-4	.	TRBD2	TGTGCCAGCAGTCCTAGCGGGGCCACAGATACGCAGTATTTT	CASSPSGATDTQYF
TRBJ1-2	TRBV5-1	.	.	TGCGCCAGCACTCGGTCGGCAGGAGACTATCGCTACCCCTTC	CASTRSAGDYRYPF
TRBJ1-3	TRBV6-5	.	.	TGTGCCACCCTTGGGAGTAACACCATATATTTT	CATLGSNTIYF
TRBJ1-2	TRBV6-1	.	.	TGTGCCAGCAGAAACAGGGCCTCGGATGCCTATGGCTACACCTTC	CASRNRASDAYGYTF
TRBJ2-3	TRBV29-1	few	.	TGCAGCGTGAGGGGAGGCCGGACAGATACGCAGTATTTT	CSVRGGRTDTQYF
TRBJ2-1	TRBV5-1	.	.	TGCGCCAGCAGCTTAGGAGGGGGCGCCGATCTACAAGGGGAGCAGTTCTTC	CASSLGGGADLQGEQFF
TRBJ1-5	TRBV9	.	.	TGTGCCAGCAGCGTGGGTAGCAATCAGCCCCAGAATTTT	CASSVGSNQPQNF
TRBJ2-7	TRBV5-1	.	TRBD1	TGCGCCAGCAGCTCGTTCCCCGGGACAGAGTACGAGCAGTACTTC	CASSSFPGTEYEQYF
TRBJ2-3	TRBV6-6	.	.	TGTGCCAGCAGTTACTACGGGCGGGGACTCTCTGATACGCAGTATTTT	CASSYYGRGLSDTQYF
TRBJ2-7	TRBV30	.	TRBD1	TGTGCCTGGAGTTCGGACAGGGGGTGCGAGCAGTACTTC	CAWSSDRGCEQYF
TRBJ2-3	TRBV9	.	TRBD2	TGTGCCAGCAGCGTAGTCGGGGGGGCTAGCACAGATACGCAGTATTTT	CASSVVGGASTDTQYF
TRBJ2-1	TRBV30	.	TRBD2	TGTGCCTGGGTATTAGCGGGGGGACAATACAATGAGCAGTTCTTC	CAWVLAGGQYNEQFF
TRBJ2-7	TRBV6-1	.	.	TGTGCCAGCAGTGAATCGGGAAAGGGCTACGAGCAGTACTTC	CASSESGKGYEQYF